These 23 T cell receptor beta chains originate from one sample sequenced in a study of identifying expanded T cells in peripheral blood. The method was immunoSEQ multiplex PCR; TCRdb's version includes in-frame clones alone and lacks a portion of them. This repertoire shows around 130,000 clones, 86% found once; its top ten account for around 8.2%. The source material was blood. The receptor set was obtained from a person between 18 and 69 years old in good health.

The rearrangement links TRBV9 to TRBJ1-6; 7 bases line up with TRBD1. Germline lookup yields CDR1 SGDLS and CDR2 YYNGEE. Trimming cost V 6 bases and J 3 bases; bases outside gene matches: 6. The CDR3 loop spans 15 amino acids. For the CDR3, the DNA is TGTGCCAGCACCTCCTCAGGGGGCTATAATTCACCCCTCCACTTT. This encodes CASTSSGGYNSPLHF.

The chain uses TRBV5-1 and TRBJ1-4; D is ambiguous. The CDR3 contains 14 residues. Per the germline V gene, CDR1 is SGHRS and CDR2 is YFSETQ. V lost 4 bases and J lost 5, with 12 bases in between. The CDR3 nucleotides read TGCGCCAGCAGCCCCGGTGGACCCAATGAAAAACTGTTTTTT. Its translation: CASSPGGPNEKLFF.

The chain uses TRBV5-1 and TRBJ2-5; 8 nucleotides match TRBD2. CDR1 and CDR2 from the germline V gene are SGHRS and YFSETQ. The CDR3 sequence is 14 residues long. The V and J ends lost 4 bases and 5 bases, in that order; junction bases with no gene match: 7. The DNA for the CDR3 is TGCGCCAGCAGCACGGGACTAGAGGGGGAGACCCAGTACTTC. Translated, it gives CASSTGLEGETQYF. The entire variable domain, with the rest obtained from reference TRBV5-1 and TRBJ2-5, is as follows: KAGVTQTPRYLIKTRGQQVTLSCSPISGHRSVSWYQQTPGQGLQFLFEYFSETQRNKGNFPGRFSGRQFSNSRSEMNVSTLELGDSALYLCASSTGLEGETQYFGPGTRLLVL.

The CDR3 spells CASSLGRGRNYGYTF. The DNA for the CDR3 is TGTGCCAGCAGCTTAGGTCGAGGGAGAAACTATGGCTACACCTTC. The V call is TRBV5-6, the J call TRBJ1-2; no clear D. The CDR3 extends over 15 amino acids. V was pared by 2 bases and J by 2 bases, with 13 bases between. CDR1 and CDR2 from the germline V gene are SGHDT and YYEEEE.

V usage is TRBV5-1 and J usage is TRBJ1-3; no clear D gene. The CDR3 extends over 14 amino acids. The germline CDR1 and CDR2 sequences are SGHRS and YFSETQ. The V end lost 4 bases, the J end lost 3 bases, and 11 bases lay between the germline ends. CDR3 protein: CASSPVVLGNTIYF. The CDR3 DNA reads TGCGCCAGCAGCCCCGTGGTCCTTGGAAACACCATATATTTT.

This chain connects TRBV6-5 to TRBJ1-2; no clear D. The CDR3 loop spans 13 amino acids. V lost 6 bases and J lost 7, with 15 bases in between. Germline CDR1 reads MNHEY; CDR2 reads SVGAGI. CDR3 residues: CASRRTIGSGYTF. The CDR3 DNA sequence: TGTGCCAGCAGACGGACCATTGGTTCTGGCTACACCTTC.

The rearrangement links TRBV27 to TRBJ2-1; TRBD2 matches 9 bases. V was clipped by 6 bases and J by 10 bases; unmatched bases: 7. This CDR3 contains 13 residues. Germline CDR1 and CDR2: MNHEY and SMNVEV (reference sequence). Written as DNA, the CDR3 is TGTGCCAGCAGCTCCGCCGGGACTAGCGAGCAGTTCTTC. Protein product: CASSSAGTSEQFF.

The genes are TRBV6-5 and TRBJ1-3; 8 bases align to TRBD1. The V gene's germline CDR1 is MNHEY and CDR2 SVGAGI. There are 15 residues in the CDR3. V lost 5 bases and J lost 3; bases outside the gene matches: 6. Written as DNA, the CDR3 is TGTGCCAGCAGTAGACAGGGGTTCGGTGGAAACACCATATATTTT. Translating gives CASSRQGFGGNTIYF.

V gene TRBV27 combines with J gene TRBJ2-1, with D unresolved. This CDR3 spans 16 amino acids. The germline gives CDR1 MNHEY, CDR2 SMNVEV (reference sequence). V was clipped by 0 bases and J by 9 bases, with 18 bases between them. The CDR3 DNA sequence: TGTGCCAGCAGTTTATCGGCAGGATCACTGGCTGGTGAGCAGTTCTTC. Protein: CASSLSAGSLAGEQFF.

There are a few counts of this clone. V and J are TRBV7-9 and TRBJ2-1; 9 nucleotides match TRBD1. This CDR3 has 14 amino acids. V gave up 6 bases and J gave up 7 bases; unmatched junction bases: 7. In germline, CDR1 is SEHNR, CDR2 FQNEAQ (reference sequence). The CDR3 region is CASRGTGQTNEQFF. As DNA, the CDR3 is TGTGCCAGCAGGGGGACAGGGCAAACGAATGAGCAGTTCTTC.

The chain links TRBV20-1 to TRBJ2-3; D unclear. Germline assignment: CDR1 DFQATT and CDR2 SNEGSKA (reference sequence). Between the trimmed V and J ends, which lost 3 bases and 5 bases, there was a span of 6 bases. The CDR3 sequence is 11 residues long. For the CDR3, the DNA is TGCAGTGCTAGGTCCGGAGATACGCAGTATTTT. Encoded protein: CSARSGDTQYF.

The gene calls are TRBV6-5 and TRBJ1-2; D not resolved. The V end was cut by 0 bases, the J end by 0 bases, with 8 bases between. The CDR3 has 15 amino acids. Germline-derived CDR1 and CDR2 are MNHEY and SVGAGI. CDR3 nucleotide sequence: TGTGCCAGCAGTTACTCGTCACAGCCTAACTATGGCTACACCTTC. It specifies CASSYSSQPNYGYTF.

By frequency in the sample, this clone is large. In DNA form, the CDR3 reads TGTGCCTGGAGTACTCGAGGATCTGGCACTGAAGCTTTCTTT. Protein product: CAWSTRGSGTEAFF. J is TRBJ1-1 and V is TRBV30; D is uncertain. The CDR3 is made up of 14 amino acids. Germline loops: CDR1 GTSNPN, CDR2 SVGIG (reference sequence). Trimming removed 2 bases from V and 4 bases from J, with 14 bases in between.

This chain joins TRBV29-1 and TRBJ2-1; D gene unclear. With 6 bases removed from V and 4 bases from J, the gap between germline ends came to 10 bases. The germline gives CDR1 SQVTM, CDR2 ANQGSEA. This CDR3 has 12 amino acids. CDR3 loop: CSVSESYNEQFF. Here the CDR3 DNA reads TGCAGCGTGAGTGAGAGTTACAATGAGCAGTTCTTC.

The chain couples TRBV29-1 to TRBJ2-7; 8 positions match TRBD2. From germline, CDR1 is SQVTM and CDR2 ANQGSEA. V shed 1 base, J shed 5 bases, and the junction held 7 bases outside the gene matches. This CDR3 has 14 residues. As DNA, the CDR3 is TGCAGCGTTGAAGCTGGGAGCGGGAGCGACGAGCAGTACTTC. Its translation is CSVEAGSGSDEQYF.

The genes are TRBV5-5 and TRBJ1-6; D might be TRBD1 (5 bases). In germline, CDR1 is SGHKS, CDR2 YYEKEE (reference sequence). The CDR3 sequence is 16 residues long. Trimming removed 4 bases at V and 7 bases at J, with 18 bases between. The CDR3 DNA follows: TGTGCCAGCAGCCTGGAGGGGTCTCCGGTGAATTCACCCCTCCACTTT. Its translation: CASSLEGSPVNSPLHF.

V is TRBV30 and J is TRBJ1-1, with D uncertain. Germline V lookup: CDR1 GTSNPN, CDR2 SVGIG (reference sequence). The length of the CDR3 is 15 residues. Trimming shortened V by 0 bases and J by 1 base, and 12 bases separated the two germline ends. The chain's CDR3 is CAWSVRENPNTEAFF. Written as DNA, the CDR3 is TGTGCCTGGAGTGTACGGGAGAACCCGAACACTGAAGCTTTCTTT.

This chain links TRBV11-3 with TRBJ2-3, with D tentatively TRBD2 (5 bases). The CDR3 is 12 amino acids. CDR1 is SGHNT, CDR2 YENEEA, per germline. The ends were cut back, 5 bases at V and 4 bases at J, with 7 bases in the middle. In DNA, the CDR3 is TGTGCCAGCAGCACCGGGGCAGATACGCAGTATTTT. Amino acid sequence: CASSTGADTQYF.

The CDR3 bases are TGTGCCACTACGGACAGAGATAATCAGCCCCAGCATTTT. Its translation is CATTDRDNQPQHF. This chain joins TRBV10-3 and TRBJ1-5; D possibly corresponds to TRBD1 (6 bases). Trimming pared 10 bases from V and 4 bases from J, leaving 14 bases between. The V gene's germline CDR1 is ENHRY and CDR2 SYGVKD. This CDR3 is built from 13 residues.

The chain combines TRBV6-5 with TRBJ2-2; D is possibly TRBD2 (5 bases). Trimming stripped 8 bases from V and 3 bases from J, with 13 bases between. The CDR3 consists of 14 residues. The germline V gene encodes CDR1 MNHEY and CDR2 SVGAGI. In nucleotides, the CDR3 is TGTGCCAGCCGGACCGCCGGGGACACCGGGGAGCTGTTTTTT. Translation gives CASRTAGDTGELFF.

This chain joins TRBV11-3 and TRBJ1-3; D gene unclear. Germline V lookup: CDR1 SGHNT, CDR2 YENEEA. CDR3 length equals 13 residues. The ends were cut back, 5 bases at V and 2 bases at J, with 7 bases in the middle. The CDR3 coding sequence is TGTGCCAGCAGCACATACCCTGGAAACACCATATATTTT. This encodes CASSTYPGNTIYF.

The J gene is TRBJ2-1, the V gene TRBV6-5; D ambiguous. Germline V CDR1 and CDR2: MNHEY, SVGAGI. With 0 bases removed from V and 1 base from J, the gap between germline ends came to 7 bases. This CDR3 contains 15 residues. The CDR3, as DNA: TGTGCCAGCAGTTACTCGATGAGATCCTACAATGAGCAGTTCTTC. Its protein is CASSYSMRSYNEQFF.

The V call is TRBV27, the J call TRBJ1-1, with 7 positions matching TRBD1. This CDR3 has 15 residues. Germline V gives CDR1 MNHEY, CDR2 SMNVEV (reference sequence). J gave up 6 bases and V 1 base, and 8 bases lay outside the gene matches. The CDR3 DNA is TGTGCCAGCAGTTTATTACAGGGGCCTCAAGCTGAAGCTTTCTTT. This sequence encodes CASSLLQGPQAEAFF.